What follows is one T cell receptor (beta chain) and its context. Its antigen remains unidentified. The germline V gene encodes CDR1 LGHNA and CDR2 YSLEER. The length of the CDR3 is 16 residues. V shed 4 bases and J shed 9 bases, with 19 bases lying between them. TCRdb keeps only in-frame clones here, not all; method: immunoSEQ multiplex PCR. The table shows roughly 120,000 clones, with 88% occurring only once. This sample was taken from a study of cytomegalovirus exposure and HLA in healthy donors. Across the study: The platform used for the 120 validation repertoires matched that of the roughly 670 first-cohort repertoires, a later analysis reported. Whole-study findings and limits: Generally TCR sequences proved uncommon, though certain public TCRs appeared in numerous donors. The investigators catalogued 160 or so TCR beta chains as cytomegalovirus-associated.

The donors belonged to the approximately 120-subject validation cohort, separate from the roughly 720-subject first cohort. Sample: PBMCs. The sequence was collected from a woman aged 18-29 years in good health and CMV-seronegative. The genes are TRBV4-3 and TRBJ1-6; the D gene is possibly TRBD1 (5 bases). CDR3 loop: CASSLSVGGGGSPLHF. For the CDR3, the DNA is TGCGCCAGCAGCCTGTCGGTCGGGGGGGGTGGTTCACCCCTCCACTTT.